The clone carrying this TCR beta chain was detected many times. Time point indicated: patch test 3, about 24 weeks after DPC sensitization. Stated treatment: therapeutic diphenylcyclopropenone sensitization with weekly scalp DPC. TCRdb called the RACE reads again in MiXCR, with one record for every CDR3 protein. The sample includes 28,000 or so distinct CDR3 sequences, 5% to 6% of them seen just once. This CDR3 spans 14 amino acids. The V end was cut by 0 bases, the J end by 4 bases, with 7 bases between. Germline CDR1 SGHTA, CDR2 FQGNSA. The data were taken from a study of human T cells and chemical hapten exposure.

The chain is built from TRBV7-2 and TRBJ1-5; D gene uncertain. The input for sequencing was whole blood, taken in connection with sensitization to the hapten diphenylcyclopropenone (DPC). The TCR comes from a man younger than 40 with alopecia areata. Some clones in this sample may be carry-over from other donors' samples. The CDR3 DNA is TGTGCCAGCAGCTTAGCGGGCAGAAATCAGCCCCAGCATTTT. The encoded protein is CASSLAGRNQPQHF.